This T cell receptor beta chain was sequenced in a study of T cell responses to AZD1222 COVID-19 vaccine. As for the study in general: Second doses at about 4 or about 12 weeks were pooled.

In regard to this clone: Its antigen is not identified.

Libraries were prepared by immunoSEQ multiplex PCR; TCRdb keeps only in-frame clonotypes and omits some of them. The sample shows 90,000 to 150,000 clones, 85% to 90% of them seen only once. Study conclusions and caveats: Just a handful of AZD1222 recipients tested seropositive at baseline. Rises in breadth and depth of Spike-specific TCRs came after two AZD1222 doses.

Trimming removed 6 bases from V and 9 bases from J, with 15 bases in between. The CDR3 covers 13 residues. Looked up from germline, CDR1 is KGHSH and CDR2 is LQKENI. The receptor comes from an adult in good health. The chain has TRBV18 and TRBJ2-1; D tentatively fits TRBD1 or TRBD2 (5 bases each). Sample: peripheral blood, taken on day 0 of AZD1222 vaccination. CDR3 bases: TGTGCCAGCTCCCCGACGAGGGGCAGTGAGCAGTTCTTC. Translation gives CASSPTRGSEQFF.